This TCR beta chain was sequenced in a study of cytotoxic CD8 clonotypes in ibrutinib-treated CLL. The assay was immunoSEQ multiplex PCR, and TCRdb's table has in-frame clones only and misses some. The sample includes approximately 45,000 clones, over 50% of them seen just once. Sequencing was performed on PBMCs, taken after 24 months of ibrutinib treatment. This clonotype was obtained from a human donor with chronic lymphocytic leukemia.

The CDR3 nucleotides read TGTGCCAGCTCACCACTAAACAGCGCTGAGGGTGGCTACACCTTC. Encoded protein: CASSPLNSAEGGYTF. This chain links TRBV18 with TRBJ1-2; D is unresolved. The CDR3 consists of 15 residues. From germline, CDR1 is KGHSH and CDR2 LQKENI. The ends were cut back, 1 base at V and 7 bases at J, with 16 bases in the middle.